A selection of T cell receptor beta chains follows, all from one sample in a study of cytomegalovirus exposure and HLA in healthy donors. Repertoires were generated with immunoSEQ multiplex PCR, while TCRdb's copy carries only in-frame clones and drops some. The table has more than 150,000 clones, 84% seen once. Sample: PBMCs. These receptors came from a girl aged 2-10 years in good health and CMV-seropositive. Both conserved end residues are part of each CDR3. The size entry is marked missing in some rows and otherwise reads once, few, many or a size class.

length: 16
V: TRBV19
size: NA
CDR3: CASSIDPGQGNVGYTF

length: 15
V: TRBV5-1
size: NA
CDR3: CASSPSAGRTNEQFF

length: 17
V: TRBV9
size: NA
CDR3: CASSDFWGTASTDTQYF

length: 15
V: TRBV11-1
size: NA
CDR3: CASSLGSKGGDEQFF

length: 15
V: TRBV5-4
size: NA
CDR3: CASSLAGTSSYEQYF

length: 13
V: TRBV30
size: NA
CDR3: CAWSGTGTYEQYF

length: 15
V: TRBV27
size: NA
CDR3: CASSLTGVENSPLHF

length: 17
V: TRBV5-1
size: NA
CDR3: CASSSGQSRMAGTEAFF

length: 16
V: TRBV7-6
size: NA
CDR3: CASSYEQGESGNTIYF

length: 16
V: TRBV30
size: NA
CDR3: CASTESGLAGKETQYF

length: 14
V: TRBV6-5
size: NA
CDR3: CASSYALRNTEAFF

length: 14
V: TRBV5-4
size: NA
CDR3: CASSLEYGDYEQYF

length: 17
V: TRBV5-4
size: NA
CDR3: CASSLGSTSGRAYEQYF

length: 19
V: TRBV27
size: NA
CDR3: CASSSGRRRQPLNTGELFF

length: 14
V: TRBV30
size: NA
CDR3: CAWSKVGGTDTQYF

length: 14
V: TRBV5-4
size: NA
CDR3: CASSSTRGGDGYTF

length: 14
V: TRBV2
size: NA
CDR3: CATAPGQSYNEQFF

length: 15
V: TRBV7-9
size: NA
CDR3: CSSSLDRGSNTEAFF

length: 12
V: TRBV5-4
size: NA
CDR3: CASSLSVRQQFF

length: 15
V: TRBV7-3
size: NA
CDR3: CASSQTSGGSYEQYF

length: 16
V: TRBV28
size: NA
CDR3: CASSFSGEVYGNTIYF

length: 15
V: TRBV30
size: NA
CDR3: CAWDRGRDYNQPQHF

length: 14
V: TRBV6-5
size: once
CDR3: CASRRQSSGNTIYF

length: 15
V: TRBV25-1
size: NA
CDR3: CASRQTGVITGELFF

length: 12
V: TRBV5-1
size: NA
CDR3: CASSLEGFGYTF

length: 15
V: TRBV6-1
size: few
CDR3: CASSELAGSYNEQFF

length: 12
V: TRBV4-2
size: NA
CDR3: CASSQERETQYF

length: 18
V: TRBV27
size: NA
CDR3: CASRGRGSGRTLYPEQYF

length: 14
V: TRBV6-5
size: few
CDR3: CASSPRQVIYEQYF

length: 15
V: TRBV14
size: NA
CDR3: CASSQPGLGFREQFF

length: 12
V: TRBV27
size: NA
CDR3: CASRRQGYGYTF

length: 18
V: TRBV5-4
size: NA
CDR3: CASSIGGLAGGLGGELFF

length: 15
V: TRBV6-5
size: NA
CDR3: CASSPGQGRSYEQYF

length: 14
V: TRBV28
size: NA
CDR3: CAEGSGATLQPQHF

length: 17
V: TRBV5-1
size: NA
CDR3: CASSLASGRDSYNEQFF

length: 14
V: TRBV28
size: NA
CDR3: CASRVFSGSYEQYF

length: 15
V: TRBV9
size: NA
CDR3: CASSVKGLGVCEQFF

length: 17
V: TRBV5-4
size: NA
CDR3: CASSLGVGGAEVSEAFF

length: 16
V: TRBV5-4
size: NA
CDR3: CASSPEALSSYNEQFF

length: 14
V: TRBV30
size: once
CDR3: CAWGFGGRRNEQFF

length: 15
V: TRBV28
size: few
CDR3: CASSSPGEVNEKLFF

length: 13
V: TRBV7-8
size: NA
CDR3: CASSFIGAQGQYF

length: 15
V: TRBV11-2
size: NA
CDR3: CASSLVATTNYGYTF

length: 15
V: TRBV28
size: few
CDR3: CASRQLGSSGNTIYF

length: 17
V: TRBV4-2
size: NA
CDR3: CASSQGRLAGGPDTQYF

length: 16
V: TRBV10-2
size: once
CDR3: CASRPDTGGLTGELFF

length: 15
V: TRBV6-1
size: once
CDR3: CASSEALGSTDTQYF

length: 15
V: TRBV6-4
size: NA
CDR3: CASSALAGVQDTQYF

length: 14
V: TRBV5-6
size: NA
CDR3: CASSLDRLNEKLFF